The T cell receptor beta chain under discussion was sequenced for a study of monozygotic twins with cystic fibrosis. Points from the study as a whole: J usage was most co-twin-similar in 8 of 16 pairs, V in 13.

A remark on this clone: Its antigen is unidentified.

The V and J ends lost 5 bases and 5 bases, in that order; junction bases with no gene match: 10. Looked up from germline, CDR1 is SGHAT and CDR2 is FQNNGV. The CDR3 loop spans 16 amino acids. Sequenced by immunoSEQ multiplex PCR; TCRdb stores in-frame clones only, minus some. The table includes 20,000 to 25,000 clones, 95% to 98% detected once. The sequenced material came from blood. The chain combines TRBV11-2 with TRBJ2-2; 8 bases line up with TRBD1. This TCR derives from a girl under 18 with cystic fibrosis. CDR3 region: CASSRRGTGGTGELFF. The CDR3 nucleotides are TGTGCCAGCAGCCGCCGCGGGACAGGTGGTACCGGGGAGCTGTTTTTT. Drawing the rest from reference TRBV11-2 and TRBJ2-2, the complete variable domain is EAGVAQSPRYKIIEKRQSVAFWCNPISGHATLYWYQQILGQGPKLLIQFQNNGVVDDSQLPKDRFSAERLKGVDSTLKIQPAKLEDSAVYLCASSRRGTGGTGELFFGEGSRLTVL.